The next 21 T cell receptor beta chains were all read from a single sample in a study of T cells in Graves' hyperthyroidism and ophthalmopathy. RNA transcripts were the template for amplifying TCR beta CDR3 regions. TCR CDR3 underwent first-round RT-PCR with the HTBI primer set. One entry per CDR3 protein results from TCRdb running MiXCR on the multiplex PCR reads. This repertoire shows approximately 640,000 distinct CDR3 sequences, approximately 15% found once; its top ten account for around a sixth. The material sequenced was blood. These TCRs come from a man aged 45 to 65 with Graves' hyperthyroidism.

This clonotype was detected once. J is TRBJ1-1 and V is TRBV28; no definite D call. The CDR3 is 14 amino acids. Germline lookup yields CDR1 MDHEN and CDR2 SYDVKM. V lost 6 bases to trimming and J lost 1 base, with 12 bases between them. CDR3 coding DNA: TGTGCCAGCAGCCCTCCCCGACAGAACACTGAAGCTTTCTTT. Its protein product is CASSPPRQNTEAFF.

This clonotype was counted a single time. No conserved phenylalanine or tryptophan is present at the end of the CDR3, so a read error is the likely explanation. CDR3 loop: CASSTAGTGGETQYV. The CDR3, as DNA: TGTGCCAGCAGCACTGCCGGGACAGGAGGCGAGACCCAGTACGTC. This chain links TRBV5-4 with TRBJ2-5; 8 nucleotides match TRBD1. The CDR3 has 15 residues. In germline, CDR1 is SGHNT, CDR2 YYREEE (reference sequence). The trim removed 4 bases at V and 5 bases at J, leaving 10 bases unmatched.

This clonotype was detected only a few times. A junction boundary mismatches the germline segment, possibly from a read error. V usage is TRBV2 and J usage is TRBJ2-6; 8 positions match TRBD1. CDR3 size: 17 residues. The germline CDR1 and CDR2 sequences are SNHLY and FYNNEI. CDR3 amino acids: CASRPDRVISGANVPTF. DNA of the CDR3: TGTGCCAGCAGGCCGGACAGGGTTATCTCTGGGGCCAACGTCCCGACTTTC.

Only a few counts were recorded for this clonotype. V is TRBV9 and J is TRBJ2-1; a possible D gene is TRBD2 (5 bases). Per the germline V gene, CDR1 is SGDLS and CDR2 is YYNGEE. The CDR3 spans 14 residues. V was shortened by 2 bases and J by 4 bases, with 10 bases between the two germline ends. The CDR3 is CASSVETGYNEQFF. CDR3 DNA: TGTGCCAGCAGCGTCGAGACGGGGTACAATGAGCAGTTCTTC.

The rearrangement links TRBV30 to TRBJ1-4; 7 bases are a match to TRBD1. CDR1 is GTSNPN, CDR2 SVGIG, per germline (reference sequence). The CDR3 extends over 13 amino acids. V gave up 2 bases and J gave up 6 bases; unmatched junction bases: 3. CDR3 DNA: TGTGCCTGGAGTCAGGGGGGGGATGAAAAACTGTTTTTT. Protein product: CAWSQGGDEKLFF.

This clonotype was recorded at least ten times. The chain couples TRBV7-2 to TRBJ2-3; TRBD1 matches at 7 bases. Trimming at V came to 5 bases and at J to 5 bases, leaving 13 bases not matched to a gene. The germline gives CDR1 SGHTA, CDR2 FQGNSA. The CDR3 totals 16 residues. CDR3: CASSQGQAPAIDTQYF. The CDR3 DNA follows: TGTGCCAGCAGCCAAGGACAGGCCCCCGCGATAGATACGCAGTATTTT.

Only a few counts were recorded for this clonotype. The chain combines TRBV29-1 with TRBJ2-1; 7 bases match TRBD1. The CDR3 is 14 residues long. The V gene's germline CDR1 is SQVTM and CDR2 ANQGSEA. V lost 4 bases, J lost 2 bases, and 5 bases stayed unmatched. Here the CDR3 reads CSVGGQPPYNEQFF. The CDR3 region has the DNA TGCAGCGTTGGGGGACAGCCGCCCTACAATGAGCAGTTCTTC.

In its sample, this clonotype was seen many times. V and J are TRBV11-2 and TRBJ2-2; D is tentatively TRBD1 or TRBD2 (5 bases each). This CDR3 comprises 14 residues. The V gene lost 5 bases and the J gene lost 4 bases, with 11 bases spanning the gap. The germline CDR1 and CDR2 sequences are SGHAT and FQNNGV. The CDR3 nucleotides are TGTGCCAGCAGCCCGGGGACGAGCACCGGGGAGCTGTTTTTT. Its translation is CASSPGTSTGELFF.

In this sample, this clonotype turned up many times. This rearrangement joins TRBV25-1 to TRBJ2-2; D might be TRBD2 (6 bases). CDR3 length: 18 amino acids. Trimming left V 7 bases short and J 3 bases short, with 24 bases between. Germline CDR1 is MGHDK and CDR2 is SYGVNS. The CDR3 bases are TGTGCCAGCATCCCCAGCGTGGCTAGCGAGACTCACACCGGGGAGCTGTTTTTT. Translation: CASIPSVASETHTGELFF. The full variable domain, with the rest looked up from reference TRBV25-1 and TRBJ2-2, is EADIYQTPRYLVIGTGKKITLECSQTMGHDKMYWYQQDPGMELHLIHYSYGVNSTEKGDLSSESTVSRIRTEHFPLTLESARPSHTSQYLCASIPSVASETHTGELFFGEGSRLTVL.

The sample holds one count of this clonotype. The chain uses TRBV4-1 and TRBJ2-7, with D possibly matching TRBD1 (6 bases). Germline CDR1 MGHRA, CDR2 YSYEKL. V lost 3 bases and J lost 2, with 11 bases in between. This CDR3 spans 14 amino acids. CDR3 DNA: TGCGCCAGCAGCCACGGGACACAGGCCTACGAGCAGTACTTC. This translates into CASSHGTQAYEQYF.

This clonotype was observed at least ten times. The chain links TRBV28 to TRBJ1-6, with TRBD1 as a possible D gene (5 bases). V was shortened by 2 bases and J by 7 bases, with 9 bases between the two germline ends. Germline CDR1 and CDR2: MDHEN and SYDVKM. The CDR3 is made up of 14 amino acids. DNA for the CDR3: TGTGCCAGCAGTTTACCAGGGAAGAATTCACCCCTCCACTTT. This encodes CASSLPGKNSPLHF.

This clonotype was found many times. This rearrangement joins TRBV28 to TRBJ2-1; 9 bases are shared with TRBD2. Germline lookup yields CDR1 MDHEN and CDR2 SYDVKM. With V trimmed by 7 bases and J by 5 bases, 12 bases remained unmatched. The CDR3 runs 16 residues. The CDR3 coding sequence is TGTGCCAGCACCGATGGGGCTAGCGGGAAGAACAATGAGCAGTTCTTC. This encodes CASTDGASGKNNEQFF.

This clonotype came up many times. This chain links TRBV7-2 with TRBJ1-4; possibly TRBD1 for D (5 bases). CDR1 is SGHTA and CDR2 is FQGNSA in the germline V gene. The CDR3 contains 17 residues. V was pared by 5 bases and J by 0 bases, with 16 bases between. CDR3 region: CASSPDSTGATNEKLFF. The CDR3 DNA follows: TGTGCCAGCAGCCCAGACAGCACCGGAGCAACTAATGAAAAACTGTTTTTT.

A few counts support this clonotype. The CDR3 loop reads CASSPGDRATNEKLFF. CDR3 nucleotides: TGTGCCAGCTCACCCGGGGACAGGGCAACTAATGAAAAACTGTTTTTT. The chain couples TRBV18 to TRBJ1-4; 9 nucleotides match TRBD1. The CDR3 is 16 residues long. After removal of 3 bases from V and 0 bases from J, the junction contained 2 bases not matched to a gene. Germline-derived CDR1 and CDR2 are KGHSH and LQKENI.

The table lists this clonotype with a few counts. V gene TRBV4-3 combines with J gene TRBJ2-1; TRBD2 agrees at 7 bases. V was clipped by 3 bases and J by 10 bases; unmatched bases: 12. The length of the CDR3 is 15 residues. The germline CDR1 and CDR2 sequences are LGHNA and YSLEER. The CDR3: CASSQSTGTNREQFF. In DNA form, the CDR3 reads TGCGCCAGCAGCCAGTCGACCGGGACTAATCGGGAGCAGTTCTTC.

The chain carries TRBV2 and TRBJ2-7; a weak D match, TRBD2 (5 bases). The CDR3 is made up of 14 amino acids. Trimming cost V 5 bases and J 0 bases, with 11 bases left between them. Germline CDR1 SNHLY, CDR2 FYNNEI. The CDR3 nucleotides are TGTGCCAGCAGTAGGGAGATTATCTCCTACGAGCAGTACTTC. Translation gives CASSREIISYEQYF.

This clonotype has at least ten counts. The rearrangement links TRBV20-1 to TRBJ2-1, with 10 bases fitting TRBD1. Per germline, CDR1 DFQATT and CDR2 SNEGSKA (reference sequence). After removal of 6 bases from V and 4 bases from J, the junction contained 3 bases not matched to a gene. The CDR3 covers 13 residues. The CDR3 DNA follows: TGCAGTGCCGGGACAGGGGATTACAATGAGCAGTTCTTC. Its protein is CSAGTGDYNEQFF.

Worth noting for this clonotype: This may come from a read error, since a much larger clone is one base off. The rearrangement joins TRBV29-1 to TRBJ2-3; possible D gene TRBD2, 7 bases. CDR1 and CDR2 (germline): SQVTM, ANQGSEA. This CDR3 region has 13 residues. CDR3 residues: CRVEGGGSDTQYF. The CDR3 nucleotides read TGCAGAGTTGAGGGGGGAGGGTCAGATACGCAGTATTTT.

The sample holds many counts of this clonotype. The chain recombines TRBV7-2 with TRBJ2-7; D possibly matches TRBD1 or TRBD2 (6 bases each). The CDR3 length is 15 residues. The germline V gene has CDR1 SGHTA and CDR2 FQGNSA. V was pared by 1 base and J by 3 bases, with 13 bases between. In nucleotides, the CDR3 is TGTGCCAGCAGCTTAGGGGCGGGACACAACTACGAGCAGTACTTC. Translated: CASSLGAGHNYEQYF.

This clonotype has a count of ten or more. The V call is TRBV2, the J call TRBJ2-2; 9 nucleotides match TRBD1. The CDR3 totals 14 residues. CDR1 SNHLY and CDR2 FYNNEI come from the germline V gene. V was pared by 6 bases and J by 4 bases, with 3 bases of the junction left unmatched. CDR3 bases: TGTGCCAGCAGGCGGGGACAGGGCACCGGGGAGCTGTTTTTT. Translated: CASRRGQGTGELFF.

The V and J genes are TRBV5-4 and TRBJ2-2, with D possibly TRBD1 on 5 matching bases. Germline CDR1 and CDR2: SGHNT and YYREEE (reference sequence). V lost 5 bases and J 4 bases, leaving 18 bases between the germline ends. The CDR3 covers 16 residues. As DNA, the CDR3 is TGTGCCAGCAGTCCTAGGGGTACACGAATCACCGGGGAGCTGTTTTTT. It translates to CASSPRGTRITGELFF.